This T cell receptor (beta chain) emerged from a study of cytomegalovirus exposure and HLA in healthy donors. With respect to this clone: The antigen is unknown.

The PCR ran on 60 Vbeta and 13 Jbeta primers. TCRdb's copy holds only in-frame clones and misses some; the assay was immunoSEQ multiplex PCR. The table has about 110,000 clones, around 85% seen once; the top ten hold around 2%. Germline trimming cut 3 bases from V and 1 base from J; bases unmatched to any gene: 6. This CDR3 has 15 amino acids. Germline CDR1 is SGHNT and CDR2 is YYREEE (reference sequence). Study-level points and caveats: According to a later analysis, most TCR beta chains associated with CMV appeared HLA-restricted. A later analysis revealed that TCR association rates differed between HLA loci, peaking at DRB1 and bottoming out at HLA-C. As a later analysis showed, several of the most significant clusters appeared to be linked to common viral pathogens.

This TCR came from a man between 40 and 49 years old in good health and CMV-seronegative. Sequencing used PBMCs. This sequence joins TRBV5-4 and TRBJ2-5; TRBD1 agrees at 7 bases. This CDR3 is CASSSVRQGQETQYF. CDR3 nucleotides: TGTGCCAGCAGCTCGGTAAGACAGGGCCAAGAGACCCAGTACTTC.